Reported below is one T cell receptor (beta chain). Its antigen is unidentified. TCRdb's table, derived via immunoSEQ multiplex PCR, lists solely in-frame clones and lacks some. Of a few hundred thousand clones listed, approximately 87% were seen once; the top ten hold 3.6%. As for treatment: roughly 18 received Ad26.COV2.S at low or high dose, single or two shots; roughly five received placebo; per-sample allocation not given. Each sample was drawn 63 days after the first injection (of vaccine or placebo). Vaccination used an Ad26 vector expressing Wuhan-strain SARS-CoV-2 spike. The source of the sample is a study of Ad26.COV2.S vaccination and SARS-CoV-2 variants. General study results and limits: Across vaccine and placebo recipients, the breadth of non-spike TCRs was similar. Substantial breadth in spike-specific CD8+ and CD4+ T cell responses was reportedly seen after vaccination.

CDR1 and CDR2 (germline): SGHTA, FQGNSA. CDR3 length: 13 amino acids. V shed 1 base and J shed 11 bases, with 12 bases lying between them. The receptor's source is a person aged 18-65 years who received the Ad26.COV2.S COVID-19 vaccine or a placebo. The chain carries TRBV7-2 and TRBJ1-5, with D uncertain. Here the sequenced sample was peripheral blood, taken in a trial of Ad26.COV2.S vaccine versus placebo. The CDR3 region has the DNA TGTGCCAGCAGCTTAGAACCATGGCAAACCCAGCATTTT. It encodes CASSLEPWQTQHF.